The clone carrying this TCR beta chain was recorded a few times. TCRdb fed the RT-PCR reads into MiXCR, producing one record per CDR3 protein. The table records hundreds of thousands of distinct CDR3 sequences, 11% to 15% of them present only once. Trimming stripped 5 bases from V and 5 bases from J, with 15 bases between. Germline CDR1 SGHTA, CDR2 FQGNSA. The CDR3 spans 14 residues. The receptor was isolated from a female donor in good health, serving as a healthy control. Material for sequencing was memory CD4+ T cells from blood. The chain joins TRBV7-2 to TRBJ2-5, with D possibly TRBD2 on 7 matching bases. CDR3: CASSPLGGAETQYF. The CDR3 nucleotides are TGTGCCAGCAGCCCTCTGGGGGGGGCCGAGACCCAGTACTTC.